This T cell receptor beta chain was observed in a study of control samples from healthy donors and cancer patients. Trimming stripped 6 bases from V and 0 bases from J, with 12 bases between. Germline CDR1 reads MNHEY; CDR2 reads SMNVEV (reference sequence). The CDR3 spans 15 residues. The method was immunoSEQ multiplex PCR; TCRdb's version includes in-frame clones alone and lacks a portion of them. The sample contains about 19,000 clones, 84% of which appear only once. Sequencing used PBMCs. The chain uses TRBV27 and TRBJ1-3; D is ambiguous. This TCR derives from a woman in her 70s with lung cancer. Here the CDR3 DNA reads TGTGCCAGCAGCCCTCGCGACGGCTCTGGAAACACCATATATTTT. This translates into CASSPRDGSGNTIYF.